This T cell receptor (beta chain) comes out of a study of blood T cell repertoires in COVID-19. Across about two dozen US areas, participants ranged in age from 18 to 89 years. Trimming took off 4 bases at V and 5 bases at J, with 9 bases between the two ends. The CDR3 has 12 amino acids. The germline V gene has CDR1 ENHRY and CDR2 SYGVKD. The data were produced by immunoSEQ multiplex PCR, yet TCRdb's version contains in-frame clones alone and is incomplete. The table shows some 140,000 clones, with roughly 83% occurring only once. The source material was PBMCs or T cells enriched from blood (not recorded which). This TCR derives from a man aged 35 to 55 with acute COVID-19. This chain uses TRBV10-3 with TRBJ2-7; D might be TRBD2 (5 bases). CDR3 amino acids: CAISGLSDEQYF. The CDR3 nucleotides are TGTGCCATCAGTGGACTATCGGACGAGCAGTACTTC.